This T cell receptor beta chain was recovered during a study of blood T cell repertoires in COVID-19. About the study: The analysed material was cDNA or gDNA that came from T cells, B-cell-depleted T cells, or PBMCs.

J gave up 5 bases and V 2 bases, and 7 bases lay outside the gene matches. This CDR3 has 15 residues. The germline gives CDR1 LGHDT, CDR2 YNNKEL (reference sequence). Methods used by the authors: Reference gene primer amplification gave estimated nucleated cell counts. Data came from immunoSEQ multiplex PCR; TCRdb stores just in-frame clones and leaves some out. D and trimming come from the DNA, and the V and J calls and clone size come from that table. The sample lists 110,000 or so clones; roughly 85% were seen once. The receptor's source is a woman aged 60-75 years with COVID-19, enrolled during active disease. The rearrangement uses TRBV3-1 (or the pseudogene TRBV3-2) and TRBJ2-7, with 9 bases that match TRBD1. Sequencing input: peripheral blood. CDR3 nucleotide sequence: TGTGCCAGCAGCCAACCGGGACAGGGTCACAACGAGCAGTACTTC. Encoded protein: CASSQPGQGHNEQYF.